This T cell receptor beta chain emerged from a study of T-cell memory formation after mild COVID-19. Turning to this clonotype: Its antigen is still unknown.

Findings and limits, study-wide: Clones that contracted from day 15 to 85 were balanced CD4/CD8, while later expanders leaned CD4+.

TCRalpha and TCRbeta libraries used 5'RACE with constant-segment primers and UMIs. TCRdb fed the 5' RACE reads into MiXCR, producing one record per CDR3 protein. Among a few hundred thousand distinct CDR3 sequences, approximately 29% were seen once, and the ten largest hold approximately 13%. The CDR3 is made up of 13 amino acids. V was shortened by 4 bases and J by 8 bases, with 11 bases between the two germline ends. The TCR sequence derives from an adult woman who had mild COVID-19 (a few samples of this study predate the infection). Cell type and time point are not known. The sequenced material came from PBMCs or a T cell subset sorted from them (not recorded which). J is TRBJ2-2 and V is TRBV12-3 or TRBV12-4; D unresolved. Here the CDR3 reads CASSSRPSGELFF. CDR3 DNA: TGTGCCAGCAGTTCAAGGCCTTCGGGGGAGCTGTTTTTT.